Listed here is a single T cell receptor (beta chain). This sample stems from a study of T cell responses to AZD1222 COVID-19 vaccine. Clones were sequenced by immunoSEQ multiplex PCR, and TCRdb holds only the in-frame ones, with some missing. Here the sample spans about 85,000 clones, roughly 88% being singletons. V lost 5 bases, J lost 6 bases, and 11 bases lay in between. This CDR3 is built from 13 residues. The sample consisted of peripheral blood, taken on day 0 of AZD1222 vaccination. The V call is TRBV12-3 or TRBV12-4, the J call TRBJ2-1; D is ambiguous. This clonotype was obtained from an adult in good health. The CDR3 nucleotides are TGTGCCAGCAGTCCCAGTACTCGCAATGAGCAGTTCTTC. Protein: CASSPSTRNEQFF.